The clone carrying this T cell receptor (beta chain) was counted a few times. Its antigen is still unknown. This record comes from a study of cytomegalovirus exposure and HLA in healthy donors. Study outcomes and limitations: A later analysis associated 15,000 or so TCR beta sequences with HLA alleles at a 0.05 false discovery rate. Researchers catalogued approximately 170 TCR beta chains as cytomegalovirus-associated.

The primer mix had 60 Vbeta and 13 Jbeta primers. Produced via immunoSEQ multiplex PCR; TCRdb's table is partial and in-frame only. The sample includes about 120,000 clones, around 68% of them seen just once. The CDR3 is made up of 15 amino acids. Germline-derived CDR1 and CDR2 are SEHNR and FQNEAQ (reference sequence). The V end lost 0 bases, the J end lost 0 bases, and 8 bases lay between the germline ends. Material: PBMCs. The rearrangement uses TRBV7-9 and TRBJ1-1; no firm D call. This TCR was sampled from a woman between 40 and 50 years old in good health and CMV-seropositive. DNA for the CDR3: TGTGCCAGCAGCTTAGCGGTGGCTCTGAACACTGAAGCTTTCTTT. Encoded protein: CASSLAVALNTEAFF.